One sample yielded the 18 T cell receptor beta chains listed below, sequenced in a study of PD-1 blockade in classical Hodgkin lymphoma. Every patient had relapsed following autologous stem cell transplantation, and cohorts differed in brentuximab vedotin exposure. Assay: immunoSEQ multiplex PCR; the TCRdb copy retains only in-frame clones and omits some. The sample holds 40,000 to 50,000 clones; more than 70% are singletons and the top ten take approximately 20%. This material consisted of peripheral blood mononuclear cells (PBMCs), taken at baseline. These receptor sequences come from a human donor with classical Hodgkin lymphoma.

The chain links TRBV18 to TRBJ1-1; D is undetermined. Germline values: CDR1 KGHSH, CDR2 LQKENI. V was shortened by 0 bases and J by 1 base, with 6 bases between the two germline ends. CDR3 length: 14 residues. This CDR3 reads CASSPPNTNTEAFF. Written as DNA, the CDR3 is TGTGCCAGCTCACCACCGAACACGAACACTGAAGCTTTCTTT.

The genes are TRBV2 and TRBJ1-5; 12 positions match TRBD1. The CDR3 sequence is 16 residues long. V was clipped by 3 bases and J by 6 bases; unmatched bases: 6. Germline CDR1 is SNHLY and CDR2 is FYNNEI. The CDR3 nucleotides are TGTGCCAGCAGTGATATTGGGACAGGGGGCAGTCAGCCCCAGCATTTT. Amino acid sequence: CASSDIGTGGSQPQHF.

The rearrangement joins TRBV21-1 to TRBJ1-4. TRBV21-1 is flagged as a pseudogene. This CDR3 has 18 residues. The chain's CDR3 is CASSKGPKRTDGDEKLFF. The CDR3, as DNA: TGTGCCAGCAGCAAAGGACCCAAAAGGACCGATGGGGATGAAAAACTGTTTTTT.

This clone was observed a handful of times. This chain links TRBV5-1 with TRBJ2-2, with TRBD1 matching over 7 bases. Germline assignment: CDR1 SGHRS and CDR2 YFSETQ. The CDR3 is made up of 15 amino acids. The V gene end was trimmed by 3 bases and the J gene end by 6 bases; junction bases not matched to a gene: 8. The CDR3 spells CASSSDSQGAGELFF. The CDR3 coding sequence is TGCGCCAGCAGCTCTGACTCTCAGGGGGCCGGGGAGCTGTTTTTT.

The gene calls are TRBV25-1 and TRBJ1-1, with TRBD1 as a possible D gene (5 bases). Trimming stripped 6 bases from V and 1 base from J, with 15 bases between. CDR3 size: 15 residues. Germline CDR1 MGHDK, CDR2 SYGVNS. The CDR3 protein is CASRPGVGTNTEAFF. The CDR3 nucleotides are TGTGCCAGCAGACCCGGGGTAGGGACGAACACTGAAGCTTTCTTT.

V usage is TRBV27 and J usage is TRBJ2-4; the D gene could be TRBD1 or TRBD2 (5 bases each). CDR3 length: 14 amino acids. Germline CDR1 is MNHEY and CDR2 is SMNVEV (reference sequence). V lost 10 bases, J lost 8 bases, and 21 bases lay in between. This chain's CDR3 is CATGVGTVGDIQYF. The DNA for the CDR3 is TGTGCCACCGGAGTGGGGACGGTGGGTGACATTCAGTACTTC.

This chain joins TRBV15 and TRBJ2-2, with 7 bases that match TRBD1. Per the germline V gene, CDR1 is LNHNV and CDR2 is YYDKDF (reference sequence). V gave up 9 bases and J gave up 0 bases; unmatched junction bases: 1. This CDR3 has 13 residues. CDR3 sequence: CATTGANTGELFF. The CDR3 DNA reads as TGTGCCACTACAGGGGCGAACACCGGGGAGCTGTTTTTT.

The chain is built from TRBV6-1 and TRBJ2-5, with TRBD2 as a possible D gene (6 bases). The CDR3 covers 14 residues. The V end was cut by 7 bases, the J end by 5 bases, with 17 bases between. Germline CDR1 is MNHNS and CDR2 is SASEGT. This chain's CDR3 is CASNYQGLLETQYF. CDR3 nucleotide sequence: TGTGCCAGCAACTACCAGGGACTGTTGGAGACCCAGTACTTC.

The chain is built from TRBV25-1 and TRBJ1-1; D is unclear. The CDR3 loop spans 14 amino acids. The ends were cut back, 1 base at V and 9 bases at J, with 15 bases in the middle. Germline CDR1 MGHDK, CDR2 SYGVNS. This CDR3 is CASSEWTTQDQAFF. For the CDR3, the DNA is TGTGCCAGCAGTGAATGGACGACGCAAGACCAAGCTTTCTTT.

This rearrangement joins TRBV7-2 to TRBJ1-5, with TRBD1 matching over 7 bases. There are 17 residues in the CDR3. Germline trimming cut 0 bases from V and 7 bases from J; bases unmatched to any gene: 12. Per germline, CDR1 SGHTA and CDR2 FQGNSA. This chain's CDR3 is CASSLAPFVAGGQPQHF. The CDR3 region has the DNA TGTGCCAGCAGCTTAGCGCCGTTTGTGGCAGGGGGGCAGCCCCAGCATTTT.

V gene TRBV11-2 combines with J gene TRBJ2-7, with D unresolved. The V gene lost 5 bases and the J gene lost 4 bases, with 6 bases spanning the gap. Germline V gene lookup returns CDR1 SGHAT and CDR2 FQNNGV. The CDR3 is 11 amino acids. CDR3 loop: CASSARYEQYF. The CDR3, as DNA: TGTGCCAGCAGCGCACGGTACGAGCAGTACTTC. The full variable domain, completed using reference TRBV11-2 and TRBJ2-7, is EAGVAQSPRYKIIEKRQSVAFWCNPISGHATLYWYQQILGQGPKLLIQFQNNGVVDDSQLPKDRFSAERLKGVDSTLKIQPAKLEDSAVYLCASSARYEQYFGPGTRLTVT.

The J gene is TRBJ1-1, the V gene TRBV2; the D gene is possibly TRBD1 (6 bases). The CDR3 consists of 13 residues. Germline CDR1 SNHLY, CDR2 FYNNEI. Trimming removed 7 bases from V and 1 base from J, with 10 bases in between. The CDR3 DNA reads TGTGCCAGCACCGGGACACCGAACACTGAAGCTTTCTTT. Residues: CASTGTPNTEAFF. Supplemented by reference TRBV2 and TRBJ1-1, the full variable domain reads EPEVTQTPSHQVTQMGQEVILRCVPISNHLYFYWYRQILGQKVEFLVSFYNNEISEKSEIFDDQFSVERPDGSNFTLKIRSTKLEDSAMYFCASTGTPNTEAFFGQGTRLTVV.

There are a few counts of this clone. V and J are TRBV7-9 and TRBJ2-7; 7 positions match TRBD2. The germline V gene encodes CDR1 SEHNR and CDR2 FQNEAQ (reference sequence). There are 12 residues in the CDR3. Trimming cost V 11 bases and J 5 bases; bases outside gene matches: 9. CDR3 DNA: TGTGCCGGGGGGGTAAGTGGAGACGAGCAGTACTTC. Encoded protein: CAGGVSGDEQYF.

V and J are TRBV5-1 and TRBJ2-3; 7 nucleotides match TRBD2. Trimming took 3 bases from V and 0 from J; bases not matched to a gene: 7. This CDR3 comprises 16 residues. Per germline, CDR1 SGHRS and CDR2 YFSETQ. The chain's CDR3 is CASSSMLAASTDTQYF. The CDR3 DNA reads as TGCGCCAGCAGCTCAATGCTAGCGGCTAGCACAGATACGCAGTATTTT.

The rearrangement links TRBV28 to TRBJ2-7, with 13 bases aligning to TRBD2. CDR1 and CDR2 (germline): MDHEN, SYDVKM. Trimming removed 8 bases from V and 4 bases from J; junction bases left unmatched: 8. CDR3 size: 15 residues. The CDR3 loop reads CASSGLAGAWYEQYF. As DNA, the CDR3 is TGTGCCAGCTCTGGACTAGCGGGAGCGTGGTACGAGCAGTACTTC.

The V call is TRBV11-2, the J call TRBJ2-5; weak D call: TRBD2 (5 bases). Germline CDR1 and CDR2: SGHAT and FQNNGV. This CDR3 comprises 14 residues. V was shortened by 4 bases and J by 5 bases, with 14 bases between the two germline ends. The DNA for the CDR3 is TGTGCCAGCAGCTCGGTCCCGACGGGGGAGACCCAGTACTTC. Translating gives CASSSVPTGETQYF.

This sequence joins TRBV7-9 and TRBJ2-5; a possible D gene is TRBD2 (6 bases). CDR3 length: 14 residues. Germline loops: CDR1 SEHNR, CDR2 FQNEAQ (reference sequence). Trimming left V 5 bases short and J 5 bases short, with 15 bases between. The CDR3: CASSTSQLWETQYF. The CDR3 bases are TGTGCCAGCAGCACTAGCCAGCTATGGGAGACCCAGTACTTC.

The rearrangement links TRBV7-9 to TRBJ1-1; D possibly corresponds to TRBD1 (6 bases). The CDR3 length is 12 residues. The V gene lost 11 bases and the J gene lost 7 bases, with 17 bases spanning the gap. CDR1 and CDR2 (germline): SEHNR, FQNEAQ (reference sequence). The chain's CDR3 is CAGNRLGGEAFF. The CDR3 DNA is TGTGCCGGGAACCGTTTAGGGGGTGAAGCTTTCTTT.